The rows below give T cell receptor beta chains drawn from one sample of a study of human T cells and chemical hapten exposure. TCRdb re-called the RACE reads through MiXCR, storing one row per CDR3 protein. Of fewer than 300,000 distinct CDR3 sequences in the sample, approximately 8.6% are singletons; the top ten hold 2.3%. The sequencing used whole blood, collected in connection with sensitization to the hapten diphenylcyclopropenone (DPC). The receptors stem from a woman aged 40 to 50 with alopecia areata. Some clones in this sample may be carry-over from other donors' samples. Both conserved end residues are part of each CDR3. A D gene is named only where the DNA matches it firmly. The size of a clone is reported for some rows only, either as once, few or many, or as a class for expanded clones.

size | D | J | V | CDR3 | DNA
NA | NA | TRBJ2-7 | TRBV5-1 | CASSAEQVQYF | TGCGCCAGCAGCGCAGAGCAGGTACAGTACTTC
NA | TRBD2 | TRBJ2-7 | TRBV4-2 | CASSQETGGPGSYEQYF | TGTGCCAGCAGCCAAGAAACGGGAGGGCCCGGGTCCTACGAGCAGTACTTC
NA | TRBD1 | TRBJ2-3 | TRBV7-9 | CASSLATGMADTQYF | TGTGCCAGCAGCTTAGCGACAGGGATGGCAGATACGCAGTATTTT
few | TRBD2 | TRBJ2-3 | TRBV6-2/TRBV6-3 | CASRPTLAGTDTQYF | TGTGCCAGCAGACCTACTCTAGCGGGGACAGATACGCAGTATTTT
many | TRBD1 | TRBJ2-2 | TRBV27 | CASSLAGTGENTGELFF | TGTGCCAGCAGTCTAGCCGGGACAGGGGAGAACACCGGGGAGCTGTTTTTT
few | NA | TRBJ1-5 | TRBV28 | CASSRAGGNQPQHF | TGTGCCAGCAGCCGTGCTGGGGGCAATCAGCCCCAGCATTTT
many | NA | TRBJ2-5 | TRBV24-1 | CATPGRPKETQYF | TGTGCCACCCCTGGGAGACCCAAAGAGACCCAGTACTTC
NA | TRBD2 | TRBJ2-7 | TRBV12-3/TRBV12-4 | CASSPGLAGGPYF | TGTGCCAGCAGTCCCGGACTAGCGGGAGGCCCTTACTTC
NA | NA | TRBJ2-1 | TRBV6-2/TRBV6-3 | CATTLDSDHNEQFF | TGTGCCACGACCCTGGACAGTGACCACAATGAGCAGTTCTTC
many | NA | TRBJ1-6 | TRBV24-1 | CATSDGHSPLHF | TGTGCCACCAGTGATGGACACTCACCCCTCCACTTT
NA | TRBD2 | TRBJ2-1 | TRBV20-1 | CSARGTSGKNEQFF | TGCAGTGCTAGGGGGACTAGCGGGAAGAATGAGCAGTTCTTC
NA | NA | TRBJ2-3 | TRBV20-1 | CSADATFGLGDTQYF | TGCAGCGCCGACGCAACTTTTGGGTTGGGAGATACGCAGTATTTT
many | NA | TRBJ1-2 | TRBV28 | CASSLENYGYTF | TGTGCCAGCAGCTTAGAGAACTATGGCTACACCTTC
many | NA | TRBJ1-6 | TRBV20-1 | CSAPGGSSYNSPLHF | TGCAGTGCCCCCGGGGGGAGCTCCTATAATTCACCCCTCCACTTT
few | NA | TRBJ2-1 | TRBV29-1 | CSVEAARVAFNEQFF | TGCAGCGTTGAAGCCGCCCGGGTAGCTTTTAATGAGCAGTTCTTC
few | TRBD1 | TRBJ1-4 | TRBV6-6 | CASSYGTGEKLFF | TGTGCCAGCAGTTACGGGACAGGTGAAAAACTGTTTTTT
NA | TRBD2 | TRBJ2-7 | TRBV6-5 | CASRLGLAGAYEQYF | TGTGCCAGCAGACTGGGACTAGCGGGAGCCTACGAGCAGTACTTC
NA | TRBD2 | TRBJ2-3 | TRBV7-2 | CASSLLAVSTDTQYF | TGTGCCAGCAGCTTGCTAGCGGTTAGCACAGATACGCAGTATTTT
many | NA | TRBJ2-1 | TRBV24-1 | CAPHRDEQFF | TGTGCCCCACATAGGGATGAGCAGTTCTTC
few | TRBD1 | TRBJ2-7 | TRBV11-1 | CASSYSTGNYEQYF | TGTGCCAGCAGCTACTCGACAGGGAACTACGAGCAGTACTTC
NA | TRBD1 | TRBJ2-1 | TRBV7-3 | CASSTGTGNDEQFF | TGTGCCAGCAGTACCGGGACAGGGAACGATGAGCAGTTCTTC
NA | NA | TRBJ2-3 | TRBV4-2 | CASSQEGLVYGTDTQYF | TGTGCCAGCAGCCAAGAGGGACTGGTTTACGGCACAGATACGCAGTATTTT
NA | NA | TRBJ1-5 | TRBV20-1 | CSARSGSRNQPQHF | TGCAGTGCTAGAAGTGGGTCCCGGAATCAGCCCCAGCATTTT
many | NA | TRBJ2-6 | TRBV10-3 | CAISESKGLSSGANVLTF | TGTGCCATCAGTGAGTCGAAGGGATTAAGCTCTGGGGCCAACGTCCTGACTTTC
few | NA | TRBJ1-2 | TRBV29-1 | CSVSPGPLYGYTF | TGCAGCGTTTCCCCTGGGCCCCTCTATGGCTACACCTTC
many | TRBD2 | TRBJ2-7 | TRBV28 | CASSTLTSGSNYDQYF | TGTGCCAGCAGTACGTTGACTAGCGGGAGTAACTACGATCAGTACTTC
NA | NA | TRBJ2-7 | TRBV4-3 | CASSQDAASEQYF | TGCGCCAGCAGCCAAGATGCGGCTAGCGAGCAGTACTTC
many | NA | TRBJ1-3 | TRBV2 | CASWPGQAGNTIYF | TGTGCCAGCTGGCCGGGGCAGGCTGGAAACACCATATATTTT
few | TRBD1 | TRBJ2-4 | TRBV24-1 | CATKWTGGRMDKNIQYF | TGTGCCACCAAATGGACAGGGGGCAGGATGGACAAAAACATTCAGTACTTC
NA | TRBD1 | TRBJ1-2 | TRBV24-1 | CATSDPPDRGLYGYTF | TGTGCCACCAGTGATCCCCCGGACAGGGGGCTGTATGGCTACACCTTC
many | NA | TRBJ1-6 | TRBV6-2/TRBV6-3 | CASSSIGGDGSPLHF | TGTGCCAGCAGCTCCATTGGGGGAGACGGTTCACCCCTCCACTTT
NA | NA | TRBJ1-5 | TRBV7-2 | CASSNSNQPQHF | TGTGCCAGCAGTAATAGCAATCAGCCCCAGCATTTT
few | NA | TRBJ1-1 | TRBV6-6 | CASMPGWSTEAFF | TGTGCCAGCATGCCTGGGTGGAGCACTGAAGCTTTCTTT
many | NA | TRBJ2-5 | TRBV12-3/TRBV12-4 | CASSSDSSQETQYF | TGTGCCAGCAGTTCGGACAGCTCTCAAGAGACCCAGTACTTC
NA | NA | TRBJ2-3 | TRBV20-1 | CSARVWGRSTDTQYF | TGCAGTGCTAGAGTGTGGGGTAGAAGCACAGATACGCAGTATTTT
few | TRBD2 | TRBJ2-3 | TRBV7-2 | CASSLAFRGLAGSDTQYF | TGTGCCAGCAGCTTAGCTTTCCGGGGACTAGCGGGATCGGATACGCAGTATTTT
many | TRBD2 | TRBJ2-1 | TRBV6-1 | CASSDFSGRVSYNEQFF | TGTGCCAGCAGTGATTTTAGCGGGAGGGTATCCTACAATGAGCAGTTCTTC
few | TRBD2 | TRBJ2-1 | TRBV28 | CASRRGSGRVREQFF | TGTGCCAGCCGCCGGGGTAGCGGGAGGGTAAGGGAGCAGTTCTTC
NA | NA | TRBJ1-1 | TRBV4-1 | CASSHEEFFTEAFF | TGCGCCAGCAGCCACGAAGAATTTTTTACTGAAGCTTTCTTT
NA | TRBD2 | TRBJ2-1 | TRBV29-1 | CSTASGSGYNEQFF | TGCAGCACCGCTAGCGGGAGCGGCTACAATGAGCAGTTCTTC
NA | NA | TRBJ1-1 | TRBV18 | CASSPFAGPEAFF | TGTGCCAGCTCACCATTCGCAGGGCCTGAAGCTTTCTTT
NA | NA | TRBJ2-3 | TRBV10-3 | CAISGSEGRTDTQYF | TGTGCCATCAGTGGATCGGAGGGACGCACAGATACGCAGTATTTT
NA | TRBD1 | TRBJ1-1 | TRBV27 | CASSPRQGGKAEAFF | TGTGCCAGCAGTCCCCGACAGGGAGGGAAGGCTGAAGCTTTCTTT
few | NA | TRBJ2-5 | TRBV5-1 | CASRTFGIAAQETQYF | TGCGCCAGCAGGACTTTTGGCATAGCGGCCCAAGAGACCCAGTACTTC
many | NA | TRBJ2-5 | TRBV5-6 | CASRTWGQETQYF | TGTGCCAGCAGGACGTGGGGACAAGAGACCCAGTACTTC
NA | NA | TRBJ2-5 | TRBV4-3 | CASSDSVQETQYF | TGCGCCAGCAGCGACAGCGTCCAAGAGACCCAGTACTTC
many | TRBD2 | TRBJ2-2 | TRBV7-9 | CASSSSGSGTGELFF | TGTGCCAGCAGCTCTAGCGGGAGCGGGACCGGGGAGCTGTTTTTT
NA | NA | TRBJ1-2 | TRBV4-2 | CASSQVESPGNLRYGYTF | TGTGCCAGCAGCCAAGTAGAGTCCCCTGGGAATTTGCGGTATGGCTACACCTTC
few | TRBD1 | TRBJ1-6 | TRBV5-5 | CASSRDRADSPLHF | TGTGCCAGCAGTCGCGACAGGGCAGATTCACCCCTCCACTTT
NA | NA | TRBJ2-3 | TRBV7-9 | CASSARASTDTQYF | TGTGCCAGCAGCGCCAGGGCCTCCACAGATACGCAGTATTTT
NA | TRBD2 | TRBJ2-3 | TRBV6-5 | CASSYLAGFTDTQYF | TGTGCCAGCAGTTACTTAGCGGGGTTCACAGATACGCAGTATTTT
few | TRBD2 | TRBJ2-3 | TRBV7-9 | CASSLVSSGSTDTQYF | TGTGCCAGCAGCTTAGTTTCTAGCGGCAGCACAGATACGCAGTATTTT
many | TRBD2 | TRBJ2-7 | TRBV20-1 | CSAGAGTTQGGSYEQYF | TGCAGTGCTGGAGCCGGGACTACCCAGGGTGGATCCTACGAGCAGTACTTC
NA | NA | TRBJ2-2 | TRBV30 | CAWSFLTTGELFF | TGTGCCTGGAGTTTCCTTACCACCGGGGAGCTGTTTTTT
NA | NA | TRBJ2-1 | TRBV10-3 | CAIMGDSTYNEQFF | TGTGCCATCATGGGGGACTCCACCTACAATGAGCAGTTCTTC